The present T cell receptor beta chain was sequenced within a study of siplizumab effects on memory and regulatory T cells. Study results and caveats: Siplizumab cultures yielded proliferating Tregs whose suppressive function was not confirmed.

A word on this clone: Its target is unknown.

The method was immunoSEQ multiplex PCR; TCRdb's version includes in-frame clones alone and lacks a portion of them. Here the sample spans roughly 100,000 clones, around 90% being singletons. Germline loops: CDR1 SGHVS, CDR2 FQNEAQ. The CDR3 extends over 13 amino acids. Trimming at V came to 5 bases and at J to 4 bases, leaving 3 bases not matched to a gene. This receptor was obtained from a human donor in good health. The sequenced sample consisted of non-Treg CD4+ T cells sorted from blood. The chain couples TRBV7-8 to TRBJ2-7; 9 nucleotides align to TRBD1. CDR3 sequence reads: CASSRDRAYEQYF. CDR3 bases: TGTGCCAGCAGCCGGGACAGGGCTTACGAGCAGTACTTC. Together with reference TRBV7-8 and TRBJ2-7, the CDR3 gives the full variable domain: GAGVSQSPRYKVAKRGQDVALRCDPISGHVSLFWYQQALGQGPEFLTYFQNEAQLDKSGLPSDRFFAERPEGSVSTLKIQRTQQEDSAVYLCASSRDRAYEQYFGPGTRLTVT.